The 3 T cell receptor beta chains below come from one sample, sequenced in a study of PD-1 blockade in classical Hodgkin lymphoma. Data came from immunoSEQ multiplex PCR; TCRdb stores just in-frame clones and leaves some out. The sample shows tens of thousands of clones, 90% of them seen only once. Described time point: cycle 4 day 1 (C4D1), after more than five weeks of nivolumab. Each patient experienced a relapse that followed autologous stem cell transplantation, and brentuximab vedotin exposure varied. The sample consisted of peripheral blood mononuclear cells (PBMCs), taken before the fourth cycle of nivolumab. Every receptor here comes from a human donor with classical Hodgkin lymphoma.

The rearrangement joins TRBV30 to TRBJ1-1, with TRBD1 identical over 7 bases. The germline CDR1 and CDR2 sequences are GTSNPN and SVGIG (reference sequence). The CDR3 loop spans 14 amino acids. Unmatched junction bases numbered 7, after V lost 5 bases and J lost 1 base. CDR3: CAWFSGTENTEAFF. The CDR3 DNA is TGTGCCTGGTTTTCGGGGACAGAGAACACTGAAGCTTTCTTT.

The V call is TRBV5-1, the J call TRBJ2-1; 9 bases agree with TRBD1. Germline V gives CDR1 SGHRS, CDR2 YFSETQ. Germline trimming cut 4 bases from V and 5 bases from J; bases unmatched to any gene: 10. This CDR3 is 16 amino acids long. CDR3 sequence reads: CASSPRDRAYDNEQFF. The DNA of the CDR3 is TGCGCCAGCAGCCCCAGGGACAGGGCGTACGACAATGAGCAGTTCTTC.

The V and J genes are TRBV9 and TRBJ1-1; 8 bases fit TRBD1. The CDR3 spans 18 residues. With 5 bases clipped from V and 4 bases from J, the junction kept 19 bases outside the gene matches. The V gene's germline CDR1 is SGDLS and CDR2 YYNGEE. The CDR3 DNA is TGTGCCAGCAGTGCCGAGGCAGGGGGCGCGGTATTGAGCACTGAAGCTTTCTTT. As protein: CASSAEAGGAVLSTEAFF.